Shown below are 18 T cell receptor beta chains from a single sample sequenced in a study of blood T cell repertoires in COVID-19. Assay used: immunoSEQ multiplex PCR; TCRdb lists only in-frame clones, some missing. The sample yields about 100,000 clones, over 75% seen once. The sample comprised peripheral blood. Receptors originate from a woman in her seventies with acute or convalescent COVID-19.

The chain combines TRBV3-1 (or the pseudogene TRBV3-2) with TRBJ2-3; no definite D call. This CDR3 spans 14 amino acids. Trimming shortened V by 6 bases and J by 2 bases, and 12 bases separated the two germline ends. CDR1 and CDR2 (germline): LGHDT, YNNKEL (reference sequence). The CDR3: CASSGLQFTDTQYF. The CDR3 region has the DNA TGTGCCAGCAGTGGGCTTCAGTTCACAGATACGCAGTATTTT.

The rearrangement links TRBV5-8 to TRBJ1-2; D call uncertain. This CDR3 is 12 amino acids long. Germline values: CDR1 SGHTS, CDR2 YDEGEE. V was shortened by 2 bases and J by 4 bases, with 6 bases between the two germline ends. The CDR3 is CASSFQIYGYTF. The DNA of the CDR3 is TGTGCCAGCAGCTTCCAGATCTATGGCTACACCTTC.

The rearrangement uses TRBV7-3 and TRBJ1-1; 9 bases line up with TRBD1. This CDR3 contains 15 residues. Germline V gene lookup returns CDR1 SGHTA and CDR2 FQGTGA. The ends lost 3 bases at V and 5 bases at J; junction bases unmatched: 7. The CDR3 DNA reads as TGTGCCAGCAGCTTTGAGGACAGGGGAAAGACTGAAGCTTTCTTT. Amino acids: CASSFEDRGKTEAFF.

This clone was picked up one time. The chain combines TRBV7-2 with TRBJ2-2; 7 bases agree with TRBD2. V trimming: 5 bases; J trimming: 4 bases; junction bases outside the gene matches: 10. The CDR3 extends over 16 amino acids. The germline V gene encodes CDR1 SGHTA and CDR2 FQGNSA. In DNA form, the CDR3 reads TGTGCCAGCAGCCCTGGGGGGGGTTTAGGCACCGGGGAGCTGTTTTTT. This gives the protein CASSPGGGLGTGELFF.

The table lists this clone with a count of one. CDR3 region: CASSLGGLIGNQPQHF. CDR3 coding DNA: TGTGCCAGCAGCTTAGGGGGGCTTATTGGCAATCAGCCCCAGCATTTT. The chain has TRBV7-2 and TRBJ1-5; D might be TRBD1 (6 bases). The V end lost 1 base, the J end lost 2 bases, and 12 bases lay between the germline ends. The V gene's germline CDR1 is SGHTA and CDR2 FQGNSA. This CDR3 has 16 residues.

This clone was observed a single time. CDR3 sequence (DNA): TGTGCCAGCAGCGTAGGGAAAGGTACTAGCGGACGCACAGATACGCAGTATTTT. Protein sequence: CASSVGKGTSGRTDTQYF. The chain employs TRBV9 and TRBJ2-3; TRBD2 agrees at 8 bases. After removal of 0 bases from V and 1 base from J, the junction contained 10 bases not matched to a gene. The CDR3 has 18 residues. Germline-derived CDR1 and CDR2 are SGDLS and YYNGEE.

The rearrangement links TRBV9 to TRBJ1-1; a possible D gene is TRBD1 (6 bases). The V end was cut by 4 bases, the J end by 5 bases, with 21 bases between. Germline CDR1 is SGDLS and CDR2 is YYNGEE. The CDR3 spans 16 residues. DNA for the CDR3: TGTGCCAGCAGCCCCGAAAGTTATTTAGGGGGAACTGAAGCTTTCTTT. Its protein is CASSPESYLGGTEAFF.

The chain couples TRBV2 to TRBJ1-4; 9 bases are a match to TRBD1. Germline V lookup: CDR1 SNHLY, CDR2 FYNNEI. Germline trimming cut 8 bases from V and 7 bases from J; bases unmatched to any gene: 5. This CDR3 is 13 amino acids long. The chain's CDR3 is CASLQGAGEKLFF. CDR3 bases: TGTGCCAGCCTACAGGGGGCTGGTGAAAAACTGTTTTTT.

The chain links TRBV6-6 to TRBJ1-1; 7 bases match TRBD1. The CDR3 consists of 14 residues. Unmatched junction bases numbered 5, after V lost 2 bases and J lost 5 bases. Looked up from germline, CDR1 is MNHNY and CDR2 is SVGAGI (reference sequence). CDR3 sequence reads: CASSYEGARTEAFF. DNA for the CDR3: TGTGCCAGCAGTTACGAGGGGGCAAGAACTGAAGCTTTCTTT.

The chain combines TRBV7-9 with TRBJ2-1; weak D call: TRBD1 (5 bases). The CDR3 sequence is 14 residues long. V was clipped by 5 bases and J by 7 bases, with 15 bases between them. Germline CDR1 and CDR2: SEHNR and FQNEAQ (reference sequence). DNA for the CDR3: TGTGCCAGCAGCGGGTTAGGCAGGGTGAATGAGCAGTTCTTC. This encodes CASSGLGRVNEQFF.

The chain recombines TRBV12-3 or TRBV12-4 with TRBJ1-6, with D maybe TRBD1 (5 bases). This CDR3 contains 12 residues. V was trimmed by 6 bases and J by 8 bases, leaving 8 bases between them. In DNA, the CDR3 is TGTGCCAGCAGGGGGCGTGATTCACCCCTCCACTTT. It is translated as CASRGRDSPLHF.

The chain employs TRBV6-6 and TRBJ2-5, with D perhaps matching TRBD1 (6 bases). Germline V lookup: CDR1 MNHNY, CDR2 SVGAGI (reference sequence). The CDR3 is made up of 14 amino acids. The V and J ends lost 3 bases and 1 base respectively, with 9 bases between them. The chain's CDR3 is CASSYPDSQETQYF. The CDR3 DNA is TGTGCCAGCAGTTATCCGGACAGCCAAGAGACCCAGTACTTC.

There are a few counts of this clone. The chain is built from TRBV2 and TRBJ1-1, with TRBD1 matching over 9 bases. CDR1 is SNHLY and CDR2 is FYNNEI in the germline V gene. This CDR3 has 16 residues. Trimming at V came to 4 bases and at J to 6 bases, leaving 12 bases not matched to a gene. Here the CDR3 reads CASSVQGARAGAEAFF. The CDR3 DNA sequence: TGTGCCAGCAGTGTACAGGGGGCGCGGGCTGGGGCTGAAGCTTTCTTT.

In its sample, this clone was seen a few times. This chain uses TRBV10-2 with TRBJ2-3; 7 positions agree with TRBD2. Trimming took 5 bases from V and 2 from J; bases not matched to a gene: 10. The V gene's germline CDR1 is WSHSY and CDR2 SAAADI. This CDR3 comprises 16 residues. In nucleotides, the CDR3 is TGCGCCAGCAGTCTGACGCCTAGCGGAACCACAGATACGCAGTATTTT. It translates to CASSLTPSGTTDTQYF.

The CDR3 sequence: CASSLERANEKLFF. DNA of the CDR3: TGTGCCAGCAGCTTAGAGAGGGCAAATGAAAAACTGTTTTTT. V and J are TRBV5-6 and TRBJ1-4; no firm D call. The ends were cut back, 2 bases at V and 5 bases at J, with 10 bases in the middle. The CDR3 sequence is 14 residues long. CDR1 SGHDT and CDR2 YYEEEE come from the germline V gene. Using reference TRBV5-6 and TRBJ1-4 for the parts outside the CDR3, the full variable domain is DAGVTQSPTHLIKTRGQQVTLRCSPKSGHDTVSWYQQALGQGPQFIFQYYEEEERQRGNFPDRFSGHQFPNYSSELNVNALLLGDSALYLCASSLERANEKLFFGSGTQLSVL.

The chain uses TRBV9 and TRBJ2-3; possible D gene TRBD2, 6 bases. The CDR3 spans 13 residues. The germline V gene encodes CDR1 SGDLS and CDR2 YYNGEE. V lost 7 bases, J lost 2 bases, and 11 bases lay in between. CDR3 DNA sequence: TGTGCCAGCGGGGACTCTAACACAGATACGCAGTATTTT. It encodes CASGDSNTDTQYF. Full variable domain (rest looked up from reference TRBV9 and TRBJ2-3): DSGVTQTPKHLITATGQRVTLRCSPRSGDLSVYWYQQSLDQGLQFLIQYYNGEERAKGNILERFSAQQFPDLHSELNLSSLELGDSALYFCASGDSNTDTQYFGPGTRLTVL.

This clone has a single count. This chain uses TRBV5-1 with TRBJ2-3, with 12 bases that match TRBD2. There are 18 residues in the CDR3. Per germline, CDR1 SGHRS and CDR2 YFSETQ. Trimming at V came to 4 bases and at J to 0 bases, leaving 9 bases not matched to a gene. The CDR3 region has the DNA TGCGCCAGCAGCACTGCCCTAGCGGGGGGGACCAGCACAGATACGCAGTATTTT. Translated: CASSTALAGGTSTDTQYF.

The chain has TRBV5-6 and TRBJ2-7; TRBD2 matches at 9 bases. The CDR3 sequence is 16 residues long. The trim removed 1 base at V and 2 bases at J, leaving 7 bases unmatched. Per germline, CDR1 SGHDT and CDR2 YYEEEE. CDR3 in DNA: TGTGCCAGCAGCTTGAGTCCCAGCGGGAGGACCTACGAGCAGTACTTC. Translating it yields CASSLSPSGRTYEQYF.